The 25 T cell receptor beta chains below all came from one sample that was sequenced in a study of spatial heterogeneity in lung cancer. MiXCR, run by TCRdb on the 5' RACE reads, gives a single entry per CDR3 protein. Here the sample spans approximately 40,000 distinct CDR3 sequences, about 13% being singletons. Sample time point: sample taken at primary tumor resection. The starting material was PBMCs, obtained at surgery. Source of these receptors: a male donor with early-stage non-small cell lung cancer.

The table lists this clonotype with a few counts. The chain employs TRBV5-4 and TRBJ2-7; 9 nucleotides match TRBD2. J lost 7 bases, V lost 4 bases, and 12 bases had no gene match. The CDR3 contains 15 residues. Germline loops: CDR1 SGHNT, CDR2 YYREEE (reference sequence). The CDR3 region is CASSGTSGWIREQYF. In DNA form, the CDR3 reads TGTGCCAGCAGCGGAACTAGCGGGTGGATCAGGGAGCAGTACTTC.

A single count supports this clonotype. J is TRBJ2-7 and V is TRBV7-9; TRBD1 matches 8 bases. Germline trimming cut 5 bases from V and 3 bases from J; bases unmatched to any gene: 12. CDR1 SEHNR and CDR2 FQNEAQ come from the germline V gene (reference sequence). This CDR3 comprises 16 residues. The DNA of the CDR3 is TGTGCCAGCAGCCCAACGACAGGGGTCTTTAGCTACGAGCAGTACTTC. Its protein is CASSPTTGVFSYEQYF.

The sample holds many counts of this clonotype. The chain employs TRBV7-2 and TRBJ2-7, with D possibly TRBD2 on 5 matching bases. The ends were cut back, 1 base at V and 12 bases at J, with 16 bases in the middle. This CDR3 spans 13 amino acids. Germline loops: CDR1 SGHTA, CDR2 FQGNSA. The CDR3 loop reads CASSLVGLGVPYF. DNA of the CDR3: TGTGCCAGCAGCTTAGTTGGTTTGGGAGTACCGTACTTC. The whole variable domain, filled in from reference TRBV7-2 and TRBJ2-7, reads GAGVSQSPSNKVTEKGKDVELRCDPISGHTALYWYRQSLGQGLEFLIYFQGNSAPDKSGLPSDRFSAERTGGSVSTLTIQRTQQEDSAVYLCASSLVGLGVPYFGPGTRLTVT.

The V call is TRBV5-5, the J call TRBJ1-5; 9 bases fit TRBD1. J was trimmed by 0 bases and V by 2 bases; bases with no gene match: 3. Germline V gene sequence: CDR1 SGHKS, CDR2 YYEKEE (reference sequence). This CDR3 has 16 amino acids. Written as DNA, the CDR3 is TGTGCCAGCAGCTTACAGGGGGCTCTTAGCAATCAGCCCCAGCATTTT. This encodes CASSLQGALSNQPQHF.

The CDR3 DNA follows: TGTGCCAGCAGACGGACTAGCGGCTGGGGAGAGACCCAGTACTTC. This sequence encodes CASRRTSGWGETQYF. The rearrangement uses TRBV2 and TRBJ2-5, with TRBD2 identical over 10 bases. V lost 6 bases, J lost 4 bases, and 8 bases stayed unmatched. This CDR3 spans 15 amino acids. Germline values: CDR1 SNHLY, CDR2 FYNNEI.

The J gene is TRBJ1-2, the V gene TRBV12-3 or TRBV12-4, with D uncertain. V shed 7 bases and J shed 7 bases, with 10 bases lying between them. The CDR3 spans 11 residues. The CDR3 DNA reads TGTGCCAGCACCTCGGAGGGTGGCTACACCTTC. It is translated as CASTSEGGYTF.

This clonotype has a count of ten or more. The V gene is TRBV6-5, the J gene TRBJ2-3; 10 bases match TRBD2. V was pared by 3 bases and J by 4 bases, with 4 bases of the junction left unmatched. This CDR3 has 15 amino acids. The germline V gene has CDR1 MNHEY and CDR2 SVGAGI. In DNA, the CDR3 is TGTGCCAGCAGTTATCGAGGGACTAGCGCAGATACGCAGTATTTT. Protein: CASSYRGTSADTQYF.

The chain combines TRBV20-1 with TRBJ2-5, with a possible D match to TRBD2 (6 bases). V dropped 1 base and J dropped 7 bases, with 19 bases sitting between them. Germline assignment: CDR1 DFQATT and CDR2 SNEGSKA (reference sequence). The CDR3 extends over 15 amino acids. The CDR3 DNA is TGCAGTGCTAGAGTTGCGGGGATAGGAATTTGGACCCAGTACTTC. Its protein product is CSARVAGIGIWTQYF.

The rearrangement uses TRBV10-3 and TRBJ2-3; D might be TRBD1 (7 bases). Germline V gene sequence: CDR1 ENHRY, CDR2 SYGVKD. The CDR3 length is 14 residues. V was clipped by 2 bases and J by 5 bases, with 11 bases between them. DNA for the CDR3: TGTGCCATCAGTGAGCCGGGGGACAGAGATACGCAGTATTTT. It codes for CAISEPGDRDTQYF.

The chain couples TRBV11-1 to TRBJ1-2, with 10 bases aligning to TRBD1. V lost 5 bases and J lost 8; bases outside the gene matches: 8. This CDR3 is 14 amino acids long. Germline V CDR1 and CDR2: SGHAT, FQDESV (reference sequence). The CDR3 DNA sequence: TGTGCCAGCAGCATCGACGGGACAGGGGTCGGCTACACCTTC. Its translation: CASSIDGTGVGYTF.

The chain recombines TRBV5-1 with TRBJ1-6; D uncertain. Germline loops: CDR1 SGHRS, CDR2 YFSETQ. This CDR3 region has 13 residues. The germline V and J ends were trimmed by 0 bases and 10 bases, with 8 bases remaining between them. CDR3 loop: CASSLDGQSPLHF. DNA for the CDR3: TGCGCCAGCAGCTTGGATGGCCAGTCACCCCTCCACTTT.

This clonotype showed up many times. CDR3 amino acids: CASSSRGQGWNSPLHF. In nucleotides, the CDR3 is TGTGCCAGCAGCTCCCGGGGACAGGGGTGGAATTCACCCCTCCACTTT. V usage is TRBV13 and J usage is TRBJ1-6; TRBD1 agrees at 10 bases. Germline CDR1 and CDR2: PRHDT and FYEKMQ (reference sequence). The length of the CDR3 is 16 residues. V lost 4 bases and J lost 7; bases outside the gene matches: 7.

The V and J genes are TRBV6-6 and TRBJ2-3; TRBD1 aligns across 7 bases. CDR3 length: 12 residues. Losses at the gene ends were 6 bases for V and 4 bases for J; bases not matched to a gene: 1. CDR1 is MNHNY and CDR2 is SVGAGI in the germline V gene (reference sequence). The CDR3 DNA follows: TGTGCCAGCAGCGGGACAGCAGATACGCAGTATTTT. It codes for CASSGTADTQYF.

This clonotype occurred many times. V is TRBV4-3 and J is TRBJ2-7, with a weak D call TRBD2 (5 bases). Trimming removed 4 bases from V and 2 bases from J, with 15 bases in between. The CDR3 is made up of 15 amino acids. Germline assignment: CDR1 LGHNA and CDR2 YSLEER. The CDR3 sequence: CASSPTSLSPYEQYF. The CDR3 nucleotides read TGCGCCAGCAGCCCCACTAGTCTCTCCCCCTACGAGCAGTACTTC.

The chain has TRBV20-1 and TRBJ2-6; D call uncertain. This CDR3 is 16 amino acids long. Germline loops: CDR1 DFQATT, CDR2 SNEGSKA (reference sequence). V was pared by 2 bases and J by 0 bases, with 11 bases between. The CDR3 DNA sequence: TGCAGTGCTAGACCACCTGATGGCTCTGGGGCCAACGTCCTGACTTTC. Its translation is CSARPPDGSGANVLTF.

This clonotype came up many times. The chain recombines TRBV7-2 with TRBJ2-3, with 7 bases fitting TRBD1. The ends lost 5 bases at V and 0 bases at J; junction bases unmatched: 5. CDR3 length: 15 amino acids. Germline V gene sequence: CDR1 SGHTA, CDR2 FQGNSA. The CDR3 sequence is CASSVGTVSTDTQYF. Here the CDR3 DNA reads TGTGCCAGCAGCGTCGGGACAGTTAGCACAGATACGCAGTATTTT.

This clonotype is termed medium-sized. The rearrangement links TRBV10-3 to TRBJ2-7; TRBD1 agrees at 7 bases. This CDR3 comprises 13 residues. In germline, CDR1 is ENHRY, CDR2 SYGVKD. J gave up 5 bases and V 5 bases, and 6 bases lay outside the gene matches. CDR3 coding DNA: TGTGCCATCAGTCCCACAGGGGTCAACGAGCAGTACTTC. Translation gives CAISPTGVNEQYF.

The chain uses TRBV28 and TRBJ1-1; TRBD1 agrees at 7 bases. The germline gives CDR1 MDHEN, CDR2 SYDVKM. The CDR3 covers 14 residues. Trimming at V came to 10 bases and at J to 1 base, leaving 9 bases not matched to a gene. The CDR3 protein is CATYRGQPNTEAFF. CDR3 DNA sequence: TGTGCCACCTACAGGGGACAGCCGAACACTGAAGCTTTCTTT.

There are a few counts of this clonotype. V usage is TRBV10-3 and J usage is TRBJ2-7; TRBD1 matches at 10 bases. CDR1 and CDR2 from the germline V gene are ENHRY and SYGVKD. This CDR3 has 12 residues. The V gene end was trimmed by 8 bases and the J gene end by 3 bases; junction bases not matched to a gene: 1. For the CDR3, the DNA is TGTGCCATCGGGACAGGGGACTACGAGCAGTACTTC. Translation: CAIGTGDYEQYF.

This clonotype showed up just once. V usage is TRBV29-1 and J usage is TRBJ2-7, with 7 nucleotides matching TRBD1. In germline, CDR1 is SQVTM, CDR2 ANQGSEA. The trim removed 3 bases at V and 5 bases at J, leaving 7 bases unmatched. The CDR3 length is 13 residues. The CDR3 DNA sequence: TGCAGCGTTGAGGGGCAGGGGGTAAACGAGCAGTACTTC. It is translated as CSVEGQGVNEQYF.

This clonotype is classed as medium-sized (0.01 to 0.1%). The V call is TRBV28, the J call TRBJ2-1; 7 bases line up with TRBD1. After removal of 6 bases from V and 7 bases from J, the junction contained 9 bases not matched to a gene. Germline V gene sequence: CDR1 MDHEN, CDR2 SYDVKM. The CDR3 covers 14 residues. The CDR3 protein is CASSPGQQPNEQFF. CDR3 coding DNA: TGTGCCAGCAGCCCGGGACAGCAGCCGAATGAGCAGTTCTTC.

This sequence joins TRBV7-2 and TRBJ2-2; no clear D gene. The V gene lost 1 base and the J gene lost 2 bases, with 8 bases spanning the gap. The length of the CDR3 is 15 residues. CDR1 and CDR2 from the germline V gene are SGHTA and FQGNSA. CDR3 DNA: TGTGCCAGCAGCTTAGGGGGTGGTAACACCGGGGAGCTGTTTTTT. The encoded protein is CASSLGGGNTGELFF. Looking up the rest from reference TRBV7-2 and TRBJ2-2 gives the full variable domain: GAGVSQSPSNKVTEKGKDVELRCDPISGHTALYWYRQSLGQGLEFLIYFQGNSAPDKSGLPSDRFSAERTGGSVSTLTIQRTQQEDSAVYLCASSLGGGNTGELFFGEGSRLTVL.

This clonotype was observed at least ten times. The V call is TRBV28, the J call TRBJ2-7; the match to TRBD2 covers 13 bases. V was pared by 5 bases and J by 5 bases, with 6 bases of the junction left unmatched. Germline V lookup: CDR1 MDHEN, CDR2 SYDVKM. The CDR3 is 15 amino acids. CDR3: CASSVGLAGAHEQYF. In DNA form, the CDR3 reads TGTGCCAGCAGTGTCGGACTAGCGGGAGCCCACGAGCAGTACTTC.

This clonotype was counted only a few times. The chain links TRBV10-3 to TRBJ2-1, with D possibly TRBD2 on 6 matching bases. Trimming took 8 bases from V and 4 from J, leaving 6 bases between them. The germline CDR1 and CDR2 sequences are ENHRY and SYGVKD. The CDR3 length is 11 residues. CDR3: CAIGGYNEQFF. The CDR3 DNA reads TGTGCCATCGGGGGGTACAATGAGCAGTTCTTC.

This clonotype was seen only a few times. As DNA, the CDR3 is TGCGCCAGCAGCCATCCGAACACTGAAGCTTTCTTT. This sequence encodes CASSHPNTEAFF. V gene TRBV4-1 combines with J gene TRBJ1-1; no clear D gene. Germline lookup yields CDR1 MGHRA and CDR2 YSYEKL. The CDR3 covers 12 residues. Trimming left V 3 bases short and J 1 base short, with 3 bases between.